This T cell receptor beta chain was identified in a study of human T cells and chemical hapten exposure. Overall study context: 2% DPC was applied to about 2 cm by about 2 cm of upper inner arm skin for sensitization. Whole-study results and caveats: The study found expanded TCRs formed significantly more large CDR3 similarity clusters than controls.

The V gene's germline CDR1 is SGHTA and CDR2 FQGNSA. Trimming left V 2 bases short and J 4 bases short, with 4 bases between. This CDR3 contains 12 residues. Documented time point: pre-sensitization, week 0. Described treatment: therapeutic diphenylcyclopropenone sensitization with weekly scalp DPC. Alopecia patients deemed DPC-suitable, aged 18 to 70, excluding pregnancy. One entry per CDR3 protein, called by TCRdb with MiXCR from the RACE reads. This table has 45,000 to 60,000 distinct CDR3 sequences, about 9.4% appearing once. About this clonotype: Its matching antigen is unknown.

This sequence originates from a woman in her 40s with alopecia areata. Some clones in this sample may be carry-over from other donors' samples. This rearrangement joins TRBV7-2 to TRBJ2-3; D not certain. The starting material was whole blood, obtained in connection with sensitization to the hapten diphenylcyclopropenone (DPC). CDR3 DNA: TGTGCCAGCAGCTTATACGCAGATACGCAGTATTTT. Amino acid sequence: CASSLYADTQYF.